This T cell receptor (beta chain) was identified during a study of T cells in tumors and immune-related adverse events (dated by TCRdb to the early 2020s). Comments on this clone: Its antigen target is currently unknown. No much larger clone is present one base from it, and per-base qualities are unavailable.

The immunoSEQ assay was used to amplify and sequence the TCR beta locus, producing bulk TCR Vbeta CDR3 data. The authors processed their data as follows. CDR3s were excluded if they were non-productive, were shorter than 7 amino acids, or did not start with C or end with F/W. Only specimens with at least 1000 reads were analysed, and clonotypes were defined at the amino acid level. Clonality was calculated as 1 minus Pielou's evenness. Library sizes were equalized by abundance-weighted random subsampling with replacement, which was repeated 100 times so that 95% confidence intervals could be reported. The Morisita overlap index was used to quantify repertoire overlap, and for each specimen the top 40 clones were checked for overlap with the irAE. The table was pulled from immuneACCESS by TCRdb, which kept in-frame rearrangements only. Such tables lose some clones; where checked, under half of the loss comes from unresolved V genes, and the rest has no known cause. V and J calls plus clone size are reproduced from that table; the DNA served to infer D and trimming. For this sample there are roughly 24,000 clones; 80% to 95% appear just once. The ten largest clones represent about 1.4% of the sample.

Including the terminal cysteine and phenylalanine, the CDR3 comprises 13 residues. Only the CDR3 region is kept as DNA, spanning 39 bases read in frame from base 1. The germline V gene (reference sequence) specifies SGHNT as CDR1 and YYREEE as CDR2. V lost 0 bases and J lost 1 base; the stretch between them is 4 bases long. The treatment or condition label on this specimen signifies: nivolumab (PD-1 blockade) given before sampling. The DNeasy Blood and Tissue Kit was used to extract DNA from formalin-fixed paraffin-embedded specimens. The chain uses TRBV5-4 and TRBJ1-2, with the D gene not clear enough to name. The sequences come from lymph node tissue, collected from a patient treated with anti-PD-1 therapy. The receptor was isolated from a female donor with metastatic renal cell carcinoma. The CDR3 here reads CASSLDSNYGYTF. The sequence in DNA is TGTGCCAGCAGCTTGGACAGTAACTATGGCTACACCTTC.